Below, 5 T cell receptor beta chains from the same sample are listed, as sequenced in a study of blood T cells in healthy people across ages (dated by TCRdb to the mid-2010s). Library preparation employed 5' RACE. The sample was run on an Illumina HiSeq 2500. The second PCR ran for roughly 7 to 11 cycles and used a J-beta primer mix along with a sample-barcoded 5' primer. The public reads were reprocessed in TCRdb via fastp at Q25 and MiXCR, keeping in-frame beta chains. CDR3 protein duplicates are merged, each entry listing the most common genes and DNA. This sample has around 800,000 distinct CDR3 sequences in its table, and less than 80% of those were observed once. The ten largest clones represent about a quarter of the sample. What was sequenced was blood. The receptors derive from a man under 40 in good health.

The CDR3 bases are TGCGCCAGCAGCCAAGATACAGACTCCTCTTCCTCCTACGAGCAGTACTTC. Protein sequence: CASSQDTDSSSSYEQYF. V is TRBV4-3 and J is TRBJ2-7; D remains unclear. This CDR3 spans 17 amino acids. The germline V gene encodes CDR1 LGHNA and CDR2 YSLEER. The V and J ends lost 0 bases and 0 bases respectively, with 15 bases between them.

The chain has TRBV7-2 and TRBJ2-4, with D possibly TRBD2 on 6 matching bases. The DNA end is more similar to TRBJ2-7, so the J call may be wrong. The CDR3 has 14 amino acids. CDR1 is SGHTA, CDR2 FQGNSA, per germline. CDR3 coding DNA: TGTGCCAGCAGCCCCCGTGGGACTCGGAACGAGCAGTACTTC. As protein: CASSPRGTRNEQYF.

The V gene is TRBV9, the J gene TRBJ2-3; D not certain. Germline CDR1 reads SGDLS; CDR2 reads YYNGEE. The CDR3 covers 12 residues. The germline V and J ends were trimmed by 3 bases and 7 bases, with 9 bases remaining between them. CDR3 nucleotide sequence: TGTGCCAGCAGCGGGTCGGCGAATACGCAGTATTTT. The encoded protein is CASSGSANTQYF.

This chain links TRBV15 with TRBJ2-5; 7 bases match TRBD1. The J call may be wrong; the DNA end is better matched by TRBJ2-1. The CDR3 spans 16 residues. CDR1 is LNHNV and CDR2 is YYDKDF in the germline V gene (reference sequence). CDR3 region: CATSRGGQAIQETQFF. The CDR3 DNA reads as TGTGCCACCAGCAGAGGAGGACAGGCCATCCAAGAGACCCAGTTCTTC.

J is TRBJ2-7 and V is TRBV12-3 or TRBV12-4; no firm D call. V lost 3 bases, J lost 3 bases, and 12 bases lay in between. The CDR3 totals 14 residues. The CDR3 DNA follows: TGTGCCAGCAGTTTGTGGGGTGCCGGCTACGAGCAGTACTTC. This encodes CASSLWGAGYEQYF.